This T cell receptor beta chain was captured by sequencing in a study of blood T cell repertoires in COVID-19. Study overall: The United States, Italy and Spain were the sources of the acute and convalescent COVID-19 samples. T cells, B-cell-depleted T cells, or PBMCs supplied cDNA or gDNA.

V was trimmed by 5 bases and J by 7 bases, leaving 12 bases between them. The CDR3 totals 12 residues. Germline V CDR1 and CDR2: MDHEN, SYDVKM. In the original processing: Reference gene primer amplification yielded estimated nucleated cell counts. Assay used: immunoSEQ multiplex PCR; TCRdb lists only in-frame clones, some missing. From that table come the V and J calls and clone size; the DNA was used to work out D and trimming. The sample contains 120,000 or so clones, 70% to 90% of which appear only once. The rearrangement joins TRBV28 to TRBJ2-7; TRBD1 is a possible D gene (6 bases). Source material: peripheral blood. The sequence was obtained from a man between 60 and 75 years old with acute or convalescent COVID-19. This CDR3 is CASSLTGREQYF. Written as DNA, the CDR3 is TGTGCCAGCAGTCTCACAGGGAGAGAGCAGTACTTC.